These T cell receptor beta chains were read from a single sample in a study of T cell responses to AZD1222 COVID-19 vaccine. This table comes from immunoSEQ multiplex PCR, and its TCRdb copy is limited to in-frame clones, with some not included. The table includes 100,000 to 150,000 clones, about 87% detected once. Material: peripheral blood, obtained on day 0 of AZD1222 vaccination. These receptors all come from an adult in good health. Each CDR3 is given with its conserved first and last residue. A D gene is named only where the DNA matches it firmly. Clone sizes are given selectively: once, few, many, or a class where the clone is expanded.

NA	TRBV5-6	TRBJ1-1	NA	CASSSGRNTEAFF	TGTGCCAGCAGCTCTGGTAGGAACACTGAAGCTTTCTTT
NA	TRBV24-1	TRBJ1-4	NA	CATSEGTLSATNEKLFF	TGTGCCACCAGTGAGGGGACACTAAGCGCAACTAATGAAAAACTGTTTTTT
NA	TRBV30	TRBJ1-2	NA	CAWSRQANAYGYTF	TGTGCCTGGTCCCGACAGGCGAATGCCTATGGCTACACCTTC
NA	TRBV19	TRBJ1-5	TRBD1	CASSIGQGAGNQPQHF	TGTGCCAGTAGTATAGGACAGGGGGCCGGCAATCAGCCCCAGCATTTT
NA	TRBV6-5	TRBJ2-1	TRBD2	CASSYTSGVSYNEQFF	TGTGCCAGCAGTTACACTAGCGGGGTATCCTACAATGAGCAGTTCTTC
NA	TRBV28	TRBJ1-4	NA	CASTPHEKLFF	TGTGCCAGCACCCCCCACGAAAAACTGTTTTTT
once	TRBV18	TRBJ1-2	NA	CASSNGQTGYTF	TGTGCCAGCTCTAATGGACAGACTGGCTACACCTTC
NA	TRBV9	TRBJ1-1	NA	CASSPPGRGSTEAFF	TGTGCCAGCAGCCCCCCAGGGAGGGGGAGCACTGAAGCTTTCTTT
NA	TRBV4-3	TRBJ1-1	TRBD1	CASSQQTGPNTEAFF	TGCGCCAGCAGCCAACAGACAGGGCCAAACACTGAAGCTTTCTTT
once	TRBV10-3	TRBJ2-3	NA	CAISDLTDTQYF	TGTGCCATCAGTGACCTCACAGATACGCAGTATTTT
NA	TRBV9	TRBJ1-4	NA	CASSVDTGPNEKLFF	TGTGCCAGCAGCGTAGACACGGGGCCTAATGAAAAACTGTTTTTT
NA	TRBV11-1	TRBJ1-4	NA	CASSLEAAGEKLFF	TGTGCCAGCAGCTTAGAGGCCGCGGGGGAAAAACTGTTTTTT
NA	TRBV18	TRBJ1-5	NA	CASSQGGGNQPQHF	TGTGCCAGCTCACAAGGGGGTGGCAATCAGCCCCAGCATTTT
NA	TRBV7-3	TRBJ1-5	TRBD1	CASSLAGRGPRQPQHF	TGTGCCAGCAGCTTAGCAGGGAGGGGGCCTCGGCAGCCCCAGCATTTT
NA	TRBV5-1	TRBJ1-5	NA	CASSSRLGQPQHF	TGCGCCAGCAGCTCCCGTTTGGGGCAGCCCCAGCATTTT
NA	TRBV7-3	TRBJ1-1	TRBD1	CASSSGTGNTEAFF	TGTGCCAGCAGCTCTGGGACAGGGAACACTGAAGCTTTCTTT
NA	TRBV11-2	TRBJ2-3	NA	CASSFGDTQYF	TGTGCCAGCAGCTTCGGAGATACGCAGTATTTT
NA	TRBV27	TRBJ2-4	NA	CASRLGGAKNIQYF	TGTGCCAGTAGACTAGGGGGAGCCAAAAACATTCAGTACTTC
NA	TRBV2	TRBJ2-7	TRBD1	CASSEGTGRGEQYF	TGTGCCAGCAGTGAAGGGACAGGGAGAGGCGAGCAGTACTTC
NA	TRBV5-1	TRBJ2-7	NA	CASLSATYEQYF	TGCGCCAGCTTATCGGCAACCTACGAGCAGTACTTC
NA	TRBV7-8	TRBJ2-7	NA	CASSLASISYEQYF	TGTGCCAGCAGCTTAGCTAGTATCTCCTACGAGCAGTACTTC
NA	TRBV7-2	TRBJ1-1	NA	CASSPRRVEAFF	TGTGCCAGCAGCCCCCGCAGGGTTGAAGCTTTCTTT
NA	TRBV19	TRBJ1-6	TRBD1	CASKLSDRGDSPLHF	TGTGCCAGTAAACTAAGCGACAGGGGCGACTCACCCCTCCACTTT
NA	TRBV5-1	TRBJ2-3	NA	CASSFTGDTDTQYF	TGCGCCAGCAGCTTTACGGGGGATACAGATACGCAGTATTTT
NA	TRBV7-9	TRBJ1-1	TRBD1	CASSHGTATEAFF	TGTGCCAGCAGCCATGGGACAGCAACTGAAGCTTTCTTT
NA	TRBV18	TRBJ1-1	TRBD1	CASSFGQVNTEAFF	TGTGCCAGCTCGTTCGGACAGGTGAACACTGAAGCTTTCTTT
NA	TRBV6-5	TRBJ1-1	NA	CASSRARTEAFF	TGTGCCAGCAGTCGGGCGCGGACTGAAGCTTTCTTT
NA	TRBV28	TRBJ1-4	NA	CASSPPRGTNEKLFF	TGTGCCAGCAGTCCACCCCGGGGAACTAATGAAAAACTGTTTTTT
NA	TRBV5-1	TRBJ2-1	TRBD1	CASSPGQGHYNEQFF	TGCGCCAGCAGCCCAGGACAGGGTCATTACAATGAGCAGTTCTTC
once	TRBV7-8	TRBJ1-1	NA	CASSLTRLPRDTEAFF	TGTGCCAGCAGCTTAACCCGCCTACCGAGGGACACTGAAGCTTTCTTT
NA	TRBV28	TRBJ2-3	NA	CASSLGTDTQYF	TGTGCCAGCAGTTTAGGCACAGATACGCAGTATTTT
NA	TRBV9	TRBJ2-1	TRBD1	CASSGGTGAYNEQFF	TGTGCCAGCAGCGGGGGGACAGGGGCCTACAATGAGCAGTTCTTC
NA	TRBV28	TRBJ2-5	NA	CASSLGATGETQYF	TGTGCCAGCAGTTTAGGGGCGACAGGAGAGACCCAGTACTTC
NA	TRBV2	TRBJ1-1	NA	CASSEDMNTEAFF	TGTGCCAGCAGTGAAGACATGAACACTGAAGCTTTCTTT
once	TRBV5-1	TRBJ1-4	NA	CASSLGTEDEKLFF	TGCGCCAGCAGCTTGGGGACGGAGGATGAAAAACTGTTTTTT
NA	TRBV10-1	TRBJ2-2	NA	CASSETTVAGELFF	TGCGCCAGCAGTGAGACGACGGTGGCCGGGGAGCTGTTTTTT
NA	TRBV18	TRBJ1-3	NA	CASSPPGNTIYF	TGTGCCAGCTCACCACCCGGAAACACCATATATTTT
NA	TRBV10-1	TRBJ1-4	NA	CASNHGLTNEKLFF	TGCGCCAGCAACCACGGATTGACTAATGAAAAACTGTTTTTT
NA	TRBV29-1	TRBJ2-6	TRBD1	CSAGTGGSGANVLTF	TGCAGCGCTGGGACAGGGGGATCTGGGGCCAACGTCCTGACTTTC
NA	TRBV5-1	TRBJ2-1	TRBD2	CASSPLRTSGNNDQFF	TGCGCCAGCAGCCCACTACGGACTAGCGGGAACAATGATCAGTTCTTC
NA	TRBV4-3	TRBJ1-2	NA	CASSQALGGVNYGYTF	TGCGCCAGCAGCCAGGCCCTAGGGGGGGTTAACTATGGCTACACCTTC
NA	TRBV5-5	TRBJ1-2	NA	CASSLGKMGHGYTF	TGTGCCAGCAGCTTAGGGAAAATGGGGCATGGCTACACCTTC
NA	TRBV6-5	TRBJ1-5	NA	CASSYSPHGGEAQHF	TGTGCCAGCAGTTACTCGCCCCACGGGGGCGAAGCCCAGCATTTT